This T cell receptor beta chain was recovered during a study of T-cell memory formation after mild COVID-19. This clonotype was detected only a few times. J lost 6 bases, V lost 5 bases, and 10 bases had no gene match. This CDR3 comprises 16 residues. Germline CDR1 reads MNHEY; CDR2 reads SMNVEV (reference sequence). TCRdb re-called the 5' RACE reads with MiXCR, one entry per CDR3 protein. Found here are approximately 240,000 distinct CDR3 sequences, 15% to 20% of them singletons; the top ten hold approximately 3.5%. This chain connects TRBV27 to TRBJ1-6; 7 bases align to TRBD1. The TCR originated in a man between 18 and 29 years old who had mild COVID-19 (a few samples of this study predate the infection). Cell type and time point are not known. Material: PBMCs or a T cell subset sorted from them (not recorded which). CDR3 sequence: CASSLGRDRSNSPLHF. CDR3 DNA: TGTGCCAGCAGTCTGGGGAGGGACAGAAGTAATTCACCCCTCCACTTT.